One sample yielded the 28 T cell receptor beta chains listed below, sequenced in a study of Ad26.COV2.S vaccination and SARS-CoV-2 variants. The treatment denotes: around 19 received Ad26.COV2.S at low or high dose, single or two shots; 5 received placebo; per-sample allocation not given. It was on day 63 after the first vaccine or placebo injection that samples were taken. Using immunoSEQ multiplex PCR, the repertoire was profiled, and TCRdb retains in-frame clones only, with some absent. Of 350,000 to 500,000 clones listed, about 92% are singletons. The starting material was peripheral blood, obtained in a trial of Ad26.COV2.S vaccine versus placebo. These receptors were collected from a person between 18 and 59 years old who received the Ad26.COV2.S COVID-19 vaccine or a placebo.

The V gene is TRBV3-1 (or the pseudogene TRBV3-2), the J gene TRBJ2-7, with a possible D match to TRBD2 (6 bases). V dropped 1 base and J dropped 3 bases, with 10 bases sitting between them. Per germline, CDR1 LGHDT and CDR2 YNNKEL (reference sequence). The CDR3 covers 14 residues. CDR3 nucleotides: TGTGCCAGCAGCCAAGTGACTAGAAACTACGAGCAGTACTTC. Amino acids: CASSQVTRNYEQYF.

The genes are TRBV5-5 and TRBJ2-5; a weak D match, TRBD2 (6 bases). Germline values: CDR1 SGHKS, CDR2 YYEKEE (reference sequence). The CDR3 length is 12 residues. V was clipped by 4 bases and J by 5 bases, with 9 bases between them. DNA of the CDR3: TGTGCCAGCAGCCGCAGCGGGGAGACCCAGTACTTC. Translating it yields CASSRSGETQYF.

This clone appeared a few times. The rearrangement joins TRBV29-1 to TRBJ1-6; 11 nucleotides align to TRBD1. CDR1 and CDR2 (germline): SQVTM, ANQGSEA. This CDR3 has 14 amino acids. Trimming removed 7 bases from V and 10 bases from J; junction bases left unmatched: 9. The CDR3 nucleotides read TGCAGCGACCAAGGGACAGGGGGAGACTCACCCCTCCACTTT. It specifies CSDQGTGGDSPLHF.

This clone was detected once. The chain has TRBV7-8 and TRBJ2-5; TRBD2 matches at 7 bases. CDR3 size: 16 residues. V shed 0 bases and J 1 base; nucleotides not matched to a gene: 5. Germline loops: CDR1 SGHVS, CDR2 FQNEAQ. The CDR3 nucleotides read TGTGCCAGCAGCTTAGCGGGGGGGGGTTTCCAAGAGACCCAGTACTTC. It translates to CASSLAGGGFQETQYF.

The chain combines TRBV28 with TRBJ1-5; D may be TRBD1 (6 bases). Germline loops: CDR1 MDHEN, CDR2 SYDVKM. V lost 3 bases and J lost 3, with 9 bases in between. This CDR3 region has 14 residues. CDR3: CASSFNRDNQPQHF. DNA for the CDR3: TGTGCCAGCAGTTTTAACAGGGACAATCAGCCCCAGCATTTT.

The chain carries TRBV19 and TRBJ1-1; TRBD1 might be the D (6 bases). Germline V gene sequence: CDR1 LNHDA, CDR2 SQIVND (reference sequence). The CDR3 covers 16 residues. V lost 1 base and J 0 bases, leaving 12 bases between the germline ends. The chain's CDR3 is CASSIGPGQLNTEAFF. The CDR3 region has the DNA TGTGCCAGTAGTATAGGACCAGGACAGTTGAACACTGAAGCTTTCTTT.

The chain employs TRBV6-2 or TRBV6-3 and TRBJ1-2; D gene unclear. CDR3 length: 14 amino acids. The V end lost 2 bases, the J end lost 2 bases, and 9 bases lay between the germline ends. The V gene's germline CDR1 is MNHEY and CDR2 SVGEGT. CDR3 residues: CASSYPGWNYGYTF. CDR3 coding DNA: TGTGCCAGCAGTTACCCGGGGTGGAACTATGGCTACACCTTC.

In this sample, this clone turned up once. This chain links TRBV25-1 with TRBJ2-7, with 8 bases identical to TRBD1. CDR1 and CDR2 (germline): MGHDK, SYGVNS. The CDR3 is 14 amino acids. J gave up 7 bases and V 4 bases, and 9 bases lay outside the gene matches. CDR3 sequence: CASSGTGRWLEQYF. The DNA of the CDR3 is TGTGCCAGCAGTGGGACAGGGAGGTGGTTGGAGCAGTACTTC.

J is TRBJ2-1 and V is TRBV15; TRBD2 matches 9 bases. Germline CDR1 is LNHNV and CDR2 is YYDKDF (reference sequence). The trim removed 2 bases at V and 5 bases at J, leaving 22 bases unmatched. The CDR3 is made up of 21 amino acids. This chain's CDR3 is CATSRTQWVRGASGTNNEQFF. The CDR3 DNA sequence: TGTGCCACCAGCAGAACACAATGGGTACGGGGGGCTAGCGGGACCAACAATGAGCAGTTCTTC.

This clone showed up just a few times. J is TRBJ2-7 and V is TRBV27, with a possible D match to TRBD2 (5 bases). CDR1 and CDR2 from the germline V gene are MNHEY and SMNVEV (reference sequence). The CDR3 is 15 residues long. Trimming took off 4 bases at V and 0 bases at J, with 13 bases between the two ends. CDR3: CASSSLGSSSYEQYF. The CDR3 region has the DNA TGTGCCAGCAGTTCGCTTGGGAGTTCCTCCTACGAGCAGTACTTC.

The chain employs TRBV9 and TRBJ2-2; 10 bases align to TRBD1. The trim removed 4 bases at V and 6 bases at J, leaving 3 bases unmatched. CDR1 is SGDLS and CDR2 is YYNGEE in the germline V gene. The CDR3 sequence is 14 residues long. Here the CDR3 reads CASSPTGGPGELFF. As DNA, the CDR3 is TGTGCCAGCAGCCCGACAGGGGGCCCCGGGGAGCTGTTTTTT.

This chain uses TRBV28 with TRBJ1-4; D is ambiguous. V lost 3 bases and J 5 bases, leaving 7 bases between the germline ends. Per germline, CDR1 MDHEN and CDR2 SYDVKM. The CDR3 extends over 13 amino acids. As DNA, the CDR3 is TGTGCCAGCAGTTTTATTGGAAATGAAAAACTGTTTTTT. Translated, it gives CASSFIGNEKLFF. The full variable domain, rest sourced from reference TRBV28 and TRBJ1-4, is DVKVTQSSRYLVKRTGEKVFLECVQDMDHENMFWYRQDPGLGLRLIYFSYDVKMKEKGDIPEGYSVSREKKERFSLILESASTNQTSMYLCASSFIGNEKLFFGSGTQLSVL.

In nucleotides, the CDR3 is TGTGCCAGCAGCTTAGTGACTAGCGGGAGTTACAATGAGCAGTTCTTC. Residues: CASSLVTSGSYNEQFF. J is TRBJ2-1 and V is TRBV7-9; 12 nucleotides line up with TRBD2. In germline, CDR1 is SEHNR, CDR2 FQNEAQ (reference sequence). The junction had 2 bases not matched to a gene; V was cut back by 1 base and J by 4 bases. This CDR3 contains 16 residues.

Only one count was recorded for this clone. The rearrangement uses TRBV27 and TRBJ2-7, with 9 bases aligning to TRBD2. This CDR3 contains 15 residues. V shed 6 bases, J shed 5 bases, and the junction held 11 bases outside the gene matches. CDR1 and CDR2 (germline): MNHEY, SMNVEV (reference sequence). CDR3 coding DNA: TGTGCCAGCAGATCTCCTAGCGGGGCCCTCGACGAGCAGTACTTC. Translation gives CASRSPSGALDEQYF.

The V gene is TRBV6-2 or TRBV6-3, the J gene TRBJ2-7; weak D call: TRBD2 (6 bases). Germline V lookup: CDR1 MNHEY, CDR2 SVGEGT. V was cut by 0 bases and J by 5 bases, with 11 bases left in between. The CDR3 has 14 amino acids. The CDR3 reads CASSYSLRGDEQYF. CDR3 coding DNA: TGTGCCAGCAGTTACTCACTGCGCGGGGACGAGCAGTACTTC.

The count of this clone is one. This sequence joins TRBV27 and TRBJ2-7, with unresolved D. V dropped 3 bases and J dropped 3 bases, with 9 bases sitting between them. The CDR3 is made up of 13 amino acids. Germline V gene lookup returns CDR1 MNHEY and CDR2 SMNVEV (reference sequence). For the CDR3, the DNA is TGTGCCAGCAGTTTGGCGAGATACTACGAGCAGTACTTC. Translation: CASSLARYYEQYF.

The J gene is TRBJ1-6, the V gene TRBV9, with a possible D match to TRBD1 (6 bases). CDR1 and CDR2 from the germline V gene are SGDLS and YYNGEE. The CDR3 totals 15 residues. Trimming shortened V by 3 bases and J by 8 bases, and 15 bases separated the two germline ends. CDR3: CASSEEDSTHSPLHF. CDR3 nucleotide sequence: TGTGCCAGCAGCGAGGAGGACAGTACTCATTCACCCCTCCACTTT.

This clone was detected a few times. V usage is TRBV30 and J usage is TRBJ2-7, with TRBD2 as a possible D gene (6 bases). Trimming pared 0 bases from V and 6 bases from J, leaving 12 bases between. CDR1 and CDR2 from the germline V gene are GTSNPN and SVGIG (reference sequence). The CDR3 spans 13 residues. CDR3 sequence: CAWSVLMGGEQYF. The CDR3 nucleotides read TGTGCCTGGAGTGTACTGATGGGGGGCGAGCAGTACTTC.

The rearrangement uses TRBV4-2 and TRBJ1-2, with D unclear. Germline loops: CDR1 LGHNA, CDR2 YNFKEQ. The ends were cut back, 0 bases at V and 8 bases at J, with 16 bases in the middle. The CDR3 sequence is 15 residues long. The CDR3 protein is CASSQDDSVIAGYTF. The CDR3 nucleotides are TGTGCCAGCAGCCAAGATGATTCGGTAATCGCCGGCTACACCTTC.

The CDR3 loop is CASSYTGTSGRFEADTQYF. CDR3 coding DNA: TGTGCCAGCAGCTACACCGGGACTAGCGGGAGGTTTGAGGCAGATACGCAGTATTTT. The rearrangement links TRBV3-1 (or the pseudogene TRBV3-2) to TRBJ2-3; 15 bases map to TRBD2. V trimming: 5 bases; J trimming: 4 bases; junction bases outside the gene matches: 13. Germline CDR1 LGHDT, CDR2 YNNKEL (reference sequence). The CDR3 has 19 amino acids.

The chain carries TRBV9 and TRBJ1-5; D is undetermined. In germline, CDR1 is SGDLS, CDR2 YYNGEE. Trimming pared 3 bases from V and 8 bases from J, leaving 12 bases between. The CDR3 length is 13 residues. CDR3 protein: CASSADPTKPQHF. In DNA, the CDR3 is TGTGCCAGCAGCGCCGACCCCACGAAGCCCCAGCATTTT.

V usage is TRBV24-1 and J usage is TRBJ2-1; unclear D gene. The CDR3 spans 17 residues. V was clipped by 4 bases and J by 0 bases, with 15 bases between them. Germline lookup yields CDR1 KGHDR and CDR2 SFDVKD. CDR3 amino acids: CATSDRGHLGSYNEQFF. DNA of the CDR3: TGTGCCACCAGTGACCGTGGGCACCTCGGCTCCTACAATGAGCAGTTCTTC.

The chain joins TRBV5-8 to TRBJ2-7; D is undetermined. The length of the CDR3 is 13 residues. CDR1 and CDR2 (germline): SGHTS, YDEGEE. V lost 0 bases and J 7 bases, leaving 11 bases between the germline ends. The CDR3 bases are TGTGCCAGCAGCTTGGTTTCCCTTGTGGAGCAGTACTTC. Translation gives CASSLVSLVEQYF.

J is TRBJ2-5 and V is TRBV25-1, with TRBD1 identical over 9 bases. Germline V lookup: CDR1 MGHDK, CDR2 SYGVNS. CDR3 length equals 15 residues. The V and J ends lost 5 bases and 2 bases, in that order; junction bases with no gene match: 6. The CDR3 loop is CASSPGQGRQETQYF. As DNA, the CDR3 is TGTGCCAGCAGTCCCGGACAGGGGAGGCAAGAGACCCAGTACTTC. Drawing the rest from reference TRBV25-1 and TRBJ2-5, the complete variable domain is EADIYQTPRYLVIGTGKKITLECSQTMGHDKMYWYQQDPGMELHLIHYSYGVNSTEKGDLSSESTVSRIRTEHFPLTLESARPSHTSQYLCASSPGQGRQETQYFGPGTRLLVL.

V gene TRBV28 combines with J gene TRBJ2-7; D is perhaps TRBD2 (5 bases). Germline CDR1 reads MDHEN; CDR2 reads SYDVKM. The CDR3 consists of 13 residues. Trimming stripped 5 bases from V and 3 bases from J, with 11 bases between. CDR3 loop: CASSRADRYEQYF. CDR3 sequence (DNA): TGTGCCAGCAGTCGAGCGGACCGCTACGAGCAGTACTTC.

The chain recombines TRBV2 with TRBJ1-1, with D perhaps TRBD1 (5 bases). The V end lost 6 bases, the J end lost 2 bases, and 10 bases lay between the germline ends. Germline CDR1 and CDR2: SNHLY and FYNNEI. This CDR3 has 13 amino acids. CDR3 in DNA: TGTGCCAGCAGCGGGGGGGGTAACACTGAAGCTTTCTTT. Translated, it gives CASSGGGNTEAFF.

This sequence joins TRBV6-6 and TRBJ2-7; possible D gene TRBD1, 6 bases. The V end lost 8 bases, the J end lost 2 bases, and 16 bases lay between the germline ends. Germline values: CDR1 MNHNY, CDR2 SVGAGI (reference sequence). This CDR3 is built from 14 residues. This chain's CDR3 is CASEGDNPTYEQYF. In DNA, the CDR3 is TGTGCCAGCGAGGGGGACAACCCAACCTACGAGCAGTACTTC.

The V gene is TRBV10-3, the J gene TRBJ2-1; TRBD1 aligns across 9 bases. The junction had 6 bases not matched to a gene; V was cut back by 4 bases and J by 5 bases. The CDR3 contains 15 residues. CDR1 ENHRY and CDR2 SYGVKD come from the germline V gene. The DNA of the CDR3 is TGTGCCATCAGTGGACCGGGACAGGGTGACAATGAGCAGTTCTTC. Protein sequence: CAISGPGQGDNEQFF.